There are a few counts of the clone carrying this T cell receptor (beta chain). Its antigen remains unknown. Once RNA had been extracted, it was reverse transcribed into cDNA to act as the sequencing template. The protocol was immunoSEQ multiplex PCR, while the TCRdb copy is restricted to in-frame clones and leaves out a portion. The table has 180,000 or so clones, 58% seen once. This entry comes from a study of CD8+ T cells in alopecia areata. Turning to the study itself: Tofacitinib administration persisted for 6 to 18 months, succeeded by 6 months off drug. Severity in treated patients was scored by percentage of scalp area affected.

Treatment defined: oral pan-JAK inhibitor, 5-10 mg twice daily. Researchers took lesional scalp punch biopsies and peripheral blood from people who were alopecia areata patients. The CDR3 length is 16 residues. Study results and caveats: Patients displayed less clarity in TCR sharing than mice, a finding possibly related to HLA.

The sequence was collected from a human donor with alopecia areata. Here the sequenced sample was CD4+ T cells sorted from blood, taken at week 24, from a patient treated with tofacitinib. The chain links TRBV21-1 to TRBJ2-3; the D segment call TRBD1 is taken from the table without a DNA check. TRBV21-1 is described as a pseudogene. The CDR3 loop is CASRGLTGDDTDTQYF. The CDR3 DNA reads TGTGCCAGCAGGGGATTGACAGGGGATGATACAGATACGCAGTATTTT.